These 20 T cell receptor beta chains share one sample of origin, sequenced in a study of cytomegalovirus exposure and HLA in healthy donors. Use of 60 Vbeta and 13 Jbeta primers characterized the PCR. Assay: immunoSEQ multiplex PCR; the TCRdb copy retains only in-frame clones and omits some. The sample includes 100,000 to 150,000 clones, 72% of them seen just once. Input material: PBMCs. All receptors come from a young man in good health and CMV-seronegative.

V gene TRBV19 combines with J gene TRBJ2-5; 11 bases align to TRBD2. The CDR3 length is 15 residues. Losses at the gene ends were 3 bases for V and 5 bases for J; bases not matched to a gene: 5. CDR1 is LNHDA, CDR2 SQIVND, per germline (reference sequence). The CDR3 loop is CASSILAGGGETQYF. CDR3 DNA sequence: TGTGCCAGTAGTATCCTAGCGGGGGGAGGGGAGACCCAGTACTTC.

This chain links TRBV19 with TRBJ2-7, with D possibly being TRBD2 (7 bases). Trimming took 2 bases from V and 2 from J, leaving 19 bases between them. The CDR3 has 17 amino acids. In germline, CDR1 is LNHDA, CDR2 SQIVND (reference sequence). CDR3 in amino acids: CASSISRGGGSTYEQYF. The CDR3 DNA is TGTGCCAGTAGTATAAGCCGAGGGGGGGGATCAACCTACGAGCAGTACTTC.

The gene calls are TRBV11-3 and TRBJ2-2; D ambiguous. V was cut by 1 base and J by 1 base, with 4 bases left in between. CDR1 SGHNT and CDR2 YENEEA come from the germline V gene. The CDR3 sequence is 14 residues long. In DNA form, the CDR3 reads TGTGCCAGCAGCTTAGGACAGAACACCGGGGAGCTGTTTTTT. This codes for CASSLGQNTGELFF.

The chain couples TRBV7-7 to TRBJ2-7; 7 bases fit TRBD1. This CDR3 has 14 amino acids. The V segment lost 4 bases and the J segment 1 base; nucleotides outside the gene matches: 4. In germline, CDR1 is SSHAT, CDR2 FNYEAQ (reference sequence). CDR3 in DNA: TGTGCCAGCAGCTCCGGGACAGCATCCTACGAGCAGTACTTC. Its translation: CASSSGTASYEQYF.

The chain combines TRBV9 with TRBJ2-2; D uncertain. Germline V gene data show CDR1 as SGDLS and CDR2 as YYNGEE. The V and J ends lost 0 bases and 3 bases respectively, with 12 bases between them. This CDR3 has 16 residues. The CDR3 sequence: CASSVDRFRDTGELFF. The CDR3 DNA reads TGTGCCAGCAGCGTAGACCGTTTTCGGGACACCGGGGAGCTGTTTTTT. The entire variable domain, with the rest obtained from reference TRBV9 and TRBJ2-2, is as follows: DSGVTQTPKHLITATGQRVTLRCSPRSGDLSVYWYQQSLDQGLQFLIQYYNGEERAKGNILERFSAQQFPDLHSELNLSSLELGDSALYFCASSVDRFRDTGELFFGEGSRLTVL.

This clone was detected once. The chain carries TRBV19 and TRBJ1-2; TRBD1 might be the D (5 bases). This CDR3 is 12 amino acids long. V was clipped by 8 bases and J by 4 bases, with 11 bases between them. CDR1 is LNHDA and CDR2 is SQIVND in the germline V gene (reference sequence). CDR3 sequence reads: CASGGGFYGYTF. In DNA, the CDR3 is TGTGCCAGTGGGGGAGGGTTCTATGGCTACACCTTC.

This rearrangement joins TRBV10-3 to TRBJ1-1, with a tentative D call TRBD1 (6 bases). Germline values: CDR1 ENHRY, CDR2 SYGVKD. This CDR3 contains 16 residues. V lost 0 bases and J lost 1, with 12 bases in between. CDR3 in amino acids: CAISESKGGANTEAFF. For the CDR3, the DNA is TGTGCCATCAGTGAGTCGAAGGGGGGGGCGAACACTGAAGCTTTCTTT.

The J gene is TRBJ1-2, the V gene TRBV2; TRBD1 is a possible D gene (5 bases). From germline, CDR1 is SNHLY and CDR2 FYNNEI. V lost 9 bases, J lost 4 bases, and 18 bases lay in between. The CDR3 loop spans 14 amino acids. The CDR3 DNA sequence: TGTGCCAGTCGCAGGACACAACTCTTCTATGGCTACACCTTC. This sequence encodes CASRRTQLFYGYTF. The full variable domain, its missing parts supplied by reference TRBV2 and TRBJ1-2, is EPEVTQTPSHQVTQMGQEVILRCVPISNHLYFYWYRQILGQKVEFLVSFYNNEISEKSEIFDDQFSVERPDGSNFTLKIRSTKLEDSAMYFCASRRTQLFYGYTFGSGTRLTVV.

This clone has only a few counts. This chain links TRBV5-1 with TRBJ2-2, with D possibly TRBD1 on 7 matching bases. The CDR3 extends over 16 amino acids. Germline V gene sequence: CDR1 SGHRS, CDR2 YFSETQ. V was cut by 0 bases and J by 4 bases, with 13 bases left in between. The CDR3 reads CASSLVPQGGTGELFF. CDR3 DNA: TGCGCCAGCAGCTTGGTCCCTCAGGGGGGCACCGGGGAGCTGTTTTTT.

The chain has TRBV6-5 and TRBJ2-7, with D maybe TRBD1 (6 bases). The CDR3 runs to 14 residues. From germline, CDR1 is MNHEY and CDR2 SVGAGI. Trimming shortened V by 5 bases and J by 3 bases, and 14 bases separated the two germline ends. The CDR3 loop is CASSRYRENYEQYF. CDR3 DNA sequence: TGTGCCAGCAGTCGCTACAGGGAAAACTACGAGCAGTACTTC.

The V and J genes are TRBV2 and TRBJ2-3; 10 nucleotides align to TRBD2. Germline CDR1 SNHLY, CDR2 FYNNEI. The CDR3 is 16 amino acids. The V gene end was trimmed by 6 bases and the J gene end by 1 base; junction bases not matched to a gene: 7. CDR3 in amino acids: CASSLERGGGTDTQYF. CDR3 sequence (DNA): TGTGCCAGCAGCCTGGAGCGGGGGGGCGGCACAGATACGCAGTATTTT. The whole variable domain, remainder taken from reference TRBV2 and TRBJ2-3, is EPEVTQTPSHQVTQMGQEVILRCVPISNHLYFYWYRQILGQKVEFLVSFYNNEISEKSEIFDDQFSVERPDGSNFTLKIRSTKLEDSAMYFCASSLERGGGTDTQYFGPGTRLTVL.

This clone was seen a single time. The chain joins TRBV9 to TRBJ1-4; a possible D gene is TRBD1 (5 bases). V was pared by 3 bases and J by 8 bases, with 20 bases between. This CDR3 has 16 residues. Germline CDR1 and CDR2: SGDLS and YYNGEE. The CDR3, as DNA: TGTGCCAGCAGCGCAGGAGAGGCAGGGCCGTCCGAAAAACTGTTTTTT. Amino acids: CASSAGEAGPSEKLFF.

V is TRBV5-1 and J is TRBJ1-1; 9 nucleotides agree with TRBD1. Germline lookup yields CDR1 SGHRS and CDR2 YFSETQ. The V gene end was trimmed by 4 bases and the J gene end by 3 bases; junction bases not matched to a gene: 4. This CDR3 has 14 residues. The CDR3 DNA sequence: TGCGCCAGCAGCGGGACAGGGTTGGACACTGAAGCTTTCTTT. Amino acids: CASSGTGLDTEAFF.

The chain combines TRBV27 with TRBJ2-7; 7 nucleotides agree with TRBD2. Trimming took 2 bases from V and 6 from J; bases not matched to a gene: 4. This CDR3 has 13 amino acids. The germline CDR1 and CDR2 sequences are MNHEY and SMNVEV (reference sequence). The CDR3 region is CASSLLAASEQYF. CDR3 nucleotides: TGTGCCAGCAGTTTACTAGCGGCAAGCGAGCAGTACTTC.

The J gene is TRBJ1-6, the V gene TRBV5-4; D is unresolved. The length of the CDR3 is 14 residues. Per germline, CDR1 SGHNT and CDR2 YYREEE (reference sequence). V lost 4 bases and J lost 7, with 12 bases in between. The CDR3 DNA reads TGTGCCAGCAGCGACACCGGCGGGAATTCACCCCTCCACTTT. Translating gives CASSDTGGNSPLHF.

The chain couples TRBV7-2 to TRBJ1-1; the match to TRBD1 covers 10 bases. This CDR3 has 15 amino acids. With 2 bases clipped from V and 3 bases from J, the junction kept 3 bases outside the gene matches. Looked up from germline, CDR1 is SGHTA and CDR2 is FQGNSA. CDR3 DNA: TGTGCCAGCAGCTTAATGACAGGGGGCGACACTGAAGCTTTCTTT. Amino acid sequence: CASSLMTGGDTEAFF. Combining the CDR3 with reference TRBV7-2 and TRBJ1-1 gives the whole variable domain GAGVSQSPSNKVTEKGKDVELRCDPISGHTALYWYRQSLGQGLEFLIYFQGNSAPDKSGLPSDRFSAERTGGSVSTLTIQRTQQEDSAVYLCASSLMTGGDTEAFFGQGTRLTVV.

The V and J genes are TRBV27 and TRBJ2-3; D may be TRBD2 (6 bases). Germline CDR1 reads MNHEY; CDR2 reads SMNVEV (reference sequence). CDR3 length: 16 residues. With 6 bases removed from V and 4 bases from J, the gap between germline ends came to 20 bases. CDR3 sequence (DNA): TGTGCCAGCAGAGACGAGCGGGTAACTCTAGCAGATACGCAGTATTTT. This encodes CASRDERVTLADTQYF.

The chain is built from TRBV7-9 and TRBJ1-4; D is undetermined. Trimming cost V 5 bases and J 7 bases, with 17 bases left between them. The CDR3 consists of 15 residues. CDR1 is SEHNR, CDR2 FQNEAQ, per germline (reference sequence). This chain's CDR3 is CASSQRSVRVEKLFF. The CDR3 DNA reads as TGTGCCAGCAGCCAGCGGTCAGTCCGGGTTGAAAAACTGTTTTTT.

This clone has only a few counts. This chain connects TRBV6-6 to TRBJ2-2; 10 bases map to TRBD2. The CDR3 contains 15 residues. V was pared by 0 bases and J by 6 bases, with 1 base of the junction left unmatched. Germline V gene data show CDR1 as MNHNY and CDR2 as SVGAGI (reference sequence). Here the CDR3 reads CASSYSAGGPGELFF. The CDR3, as DNA: TGTGCCAGCAGTTACTCAGCGGGGGGGCCCGGGGAGCTGTTTTTT.

This chain connects TRBV6-1 to TRBJ1-2; D not certain. V shed 1 base and J shed 3 bases, with 9 bases lying between them. Germline V CDR1 and CDR2: MNHNS, SASEGT. This CDR3 comprises 14 residues. The CDR3 DNA reads TGTGCCAGCAGTGAAGGTTCTATCCACTATGGCTACACCTTC. It encodes CASSEGSIHYGYTF.